This T cell receptor (beta chain) came from a study of blood T cell repertoires in COVID-19. The CDR3 is 14 amino acids. The J segment lost 6 bases and the V segment lost 6 bases, leaving 9 bases of the junction unmatched. CDR1 is SGHTA, CDR2 FQGTGA, per germline. In the original analysis: Amplified reference gene primers provided the basis for estimating nucleated cell counts. TCRdb's copy holds only in-frame clones and misses some; the assay was immunoSEQ multiplex PCR. The V and J calls and clone size are taken from that table; D and trimming were inferred from the DNA. The sample lists hundreds of thousands of clones; 85% to 95% were seen once.

The V and J genes are TRBV7-3 and TRBJ1-1, with 8 bases lining up with TRBD1. The sample was PBMCs or T cells enriched from blood (not recorded which). The sequence was obtained from a woman aged 18-29 years who had recovered from COVID-19. The CDR3 reads CASRPGQGSAEAFF. The CDR3 DNA sequence: TGTGCCAGCAGACCTGGACAGGGAAGCGCTGAAGCTTTCTTT.